This entry lists 10 T cell receptor beta chains sequenced from one sample in a study of beta chain features in type 1 diabetes. Study-wide findings and caveats: People with Type 1 diabetes carried modestly yet significantly shorter TCRB CDR3s in all four CD4+ subsets.

The study reverse transcribed the entire isolated RNA, so it sequenced expressed TCRB transcripts. Assay: immunoSEQ multiplex PCR; the TCRdb copy retains only in-frame clones and omits some. Among roughly 160,000 clones listed, 8% to 8.5% were seen once. Their cognate antigens are unknown. Material for sequencing was central memory CD4+ T cells from blood. Every receptor here comes from a woman aged 18-29 years with type 1 diabetes.

The J gene is TRBJ2-5, the V gene TRBV5-1; TRBD2 matches 15 bases. V shed 4 bases and J 1 base; nucleotides not matched to a gene: 5. The germline CDR1 and CDR2 sequences are SGHRS and YFSETQ. This CDR3 is 17 amino acids long. The CDR3 nucleotides read TGCGCCAGCAGCGTTCGGGGACTAGCGGGGGGCCAAGAGACCCAGTACTTC. It yields the protein CASSVRGLAGGQETQYF.

This clone was seen only a few times. The genes are TRBV5-1 and TRBJ2-2; 9 bases map to TRBD1. This CDR3 contains 14 residues. CDR1 SGHRS and CDR2 YFSETQ come from the germline V gene. V gave up 4 bases and J gave up 7 bases; unmatched junction bases: 5. The CDR3 sequence is CASSTQGAVGELFF. The CDR3 nucleotides are TGCGCCAGCAGCACACAGGGGGCCGTCGGGGAGCTGTTTTTT.

This clone was observed a few times. CDR3 protein: CASSYEYNQPQHF. The CDR3 nucleotides are TGTGCCAGCAGTTACGAGTACAATCAGCCCCAGCATTTT. V and J are TRBV6-5 and TRBJ1-5; D is uncertain. The CDR3 sequence is 13 residues long. V was trimmed by 2 bases and J by 3 bases, leaving 5 bases between them. Germline V CDR1 and CDR2: MNHEY, SVGAGI.

The rearrangement uses TRBV4-3 and TRBJ1-5; D not certain. V lost 4 bases and J 0 bases, leaving 13 bases between the germline ends. Per germline, CDR1 LGHNA and CDR2 YSLEER. CDR3 length: 16 amino acids. The CDR3 sequence is CASSPDLIDSNQPQHF. In nucleotides, the CDR3 is TGCGCCAGCAGCCCAGATCTAATCGATAGCAATCAGCCCCAGCATTTT.

This clone was detected a few times. The chain carries TRBV27 and TRBJ2-1; 11 bases are a match to TRBD2. This CDR3 contains 14 residues. With V trimmed by 6 bases and J by 9 bases, 7 bases remained unmatched. Germline values: CDR1 MNHEY, CDR2 SMNVEV (reference sequence). DNA for the CDR3: TGTGCCAGCAGGGCCGGGACTAGCGGATTTGAGCAGTTCTTC. It translates to CASRAGTSGFEQFF.

This clone has just a few counts. The V gene is TRBV18, the J gene TRBJ2-6; TRBD1 matches 9 bases. With 6 bases clipped from V and 0 bases from J, the junction kept 9 bases outside the gene matches. CDR3 length equals 18 residues. CDR1 and CDR2 from the germline V gene are KGHSH and LQKENI. As DNA, the CDR3 is TGTGCCAGCTCTCGAGCCGGGACAGGGAGCTCTGGGGCCAACGTCCTGACTTTC. It yields the protein CASSRAGTGSSGANVLTF.

This clone was seen more than once but under ten times. The J gene is TRBJ2-7, the V gene TRBV5-5, with D possibly TRBD1 on 5 matching bases. V was trimmed by 0 bases and J by 3 bases, leaving 16 bases between them. Per germline, CDR1 SGHKS and CDR2 YYEKEE (reference sequence). CDR3 length: 16 residues. In DNA, the CDR3 is TGTGCCAGCAGCTTGGGGCCTCAGGGCGCTAACTACGAGCAGTACTTC. This gives the protein CASSLGPQGANYEQYF.

As to this clone: Other DNA sequences in the same sample also yield this CDR3. This rearrangement joins TRBV7-2 to TRBJ2-2; TRBD2 matches 8 bases. Trimming took 5 bases from V and 8 from J; bases not matched to a gene: 7. The CDR3 sequence is 14 residues long. CDR1 SGHTA and CDR2 FQGNSA come from the germline V gene. CDR3 sequence: CASSPGLATGELFF. CDR3 in DNA: TGTGCCAGCAGCCCCGGACTAGCAACTGGGGAGCTGTTTTTT.

This clone was counted only a few times. The chain carries TRBV5-6 and TRBJ2-5; D is perhaps TRBD2 (6 bases). Germline CDR1 is SGHDT and CDR2 is YYEEEE. CDR3 size: 12 residues. V shed 6 bases and J shed 7 bases, with 13 bases lying between them. The CDR3 nucleotides read TGTGCCAGCACACTCCCCGGGGGGACCCAGTACTTC. Translated, it gives CASTLPGGTQYF. The whole variable domain, filled in from reference TRBV5-6 and TRBJ2-5, reads DAGVTQSPTHLIKTRGQQVTLRCSPKSGHDTVSWYQQALGQGPQFIFQYYEEEERQRGNFPDRFSGHQFPNYSSELNVNALLLGDSALYLCASTLPGGTQYFGPGTRLLVL.

This clone was counted only a few times. This chain links TRBV25-1 with TRBJ2-7, with 7 nucleotides matching TRBD1. CDR1 and CDR2 (germline): MGHDK, SYGVNS. The CDR3 totals 13 residues. After removal of 7 bases from V and 2 bases from J, the junction contained 5 bases not matched to a gene. CDR3 sequence: CASTPGQAYEQYF. Here the CDR3 DNA reads TGTGCCAGCACCCCCGGACAGGCCTACGAGCAGTACTTC.